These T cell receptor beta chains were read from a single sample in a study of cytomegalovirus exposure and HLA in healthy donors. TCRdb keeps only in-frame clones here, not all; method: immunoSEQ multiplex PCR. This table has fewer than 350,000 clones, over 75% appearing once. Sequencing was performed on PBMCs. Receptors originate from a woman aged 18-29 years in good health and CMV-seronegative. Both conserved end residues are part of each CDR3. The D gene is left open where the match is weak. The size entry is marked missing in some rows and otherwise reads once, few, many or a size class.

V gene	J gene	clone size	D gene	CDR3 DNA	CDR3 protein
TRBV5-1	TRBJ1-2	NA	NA	TGCGCCAGCAGCACAACGGGAGGGGATGGCTACACCTTC	CASSTTGGDGYTF
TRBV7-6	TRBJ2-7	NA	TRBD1	TGTGCCAGCAGTGGGGACAGGGGCCTAAGCTCCTACGAGCAGTACTTC	CASSGDRGLSSYEQYF
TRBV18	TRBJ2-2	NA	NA	TGTGCCAGCTCACCAGCAGGGGTACACACCGGGGAGCTGTTTTTT	CASSPAGVHTGELFF
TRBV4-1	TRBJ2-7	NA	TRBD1	TGCGCCAGCAGCGGACAGGGGGGATACGAGCAGTACTTC	CASSGQGGYEQYF
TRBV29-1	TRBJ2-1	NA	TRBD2	TGCAGCGTTGTAAAATGGCGGGAGTACTACAATGAGCAGTTCTTC	CSVVKWREYYNEQFF
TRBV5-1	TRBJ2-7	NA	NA	TGCGCCAGCAGCTTGGCCTCGGGTTGGGAGCAGTACTTC	CASSLASGWEQYF
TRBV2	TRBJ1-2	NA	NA	TGTGCCAGCAGTGATCGGTTAGGGGGTTACGCTACCGCCGGAGGCTACACCTTC	CASSDRLGGYATAGGYTF
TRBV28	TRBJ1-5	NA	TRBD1	TGTGCCAGCAGTGTTGACAGGGATTATAGCAATCAGCCCCAGCATTTT	CASSVDRDYSNQPQHF
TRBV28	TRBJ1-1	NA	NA	TGTGCCAGCAGTTTGCGTAGCACTGAAGCTTTCTTT	CASSLRSTEAFF
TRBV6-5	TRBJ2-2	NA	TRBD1	TGTGCCAGCATCGCCGGGACAGCCACCCCCGGGGAGCTGTTTTTT	CASIAGTATPGELFF
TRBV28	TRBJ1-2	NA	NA	TGTGCCAGCCTACCTAACTCGGGAGCAGGGCCCTATGGCTACACCTTC	CASLPNSGAGPYGYTF
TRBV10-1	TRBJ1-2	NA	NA	TGCGCCAGCAAGAATCGTCCGGGGATGGGGGGCTACACCTTC	CASKNRPGMGGYTF
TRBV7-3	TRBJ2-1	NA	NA	TGTGCCAGCAGCTCCACCCAAGTCAGTGAGCAGTTCTTC	CASSSTQVSEQFF
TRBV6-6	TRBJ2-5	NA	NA	TGTGCCAGCAGTTACTCTTCTTTACGGGGGCAAGAGACCCAGTACTTC	CASSYSSLRGQETQYF
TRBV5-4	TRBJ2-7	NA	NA	TGTGCCAGCACCCCCGGTGGAGGGACCTACGAGCAGTACTTC	CASTPGGGTYEQYF
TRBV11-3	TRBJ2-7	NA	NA	TGTGCCAGCAGCCTTGACAGCGCCTACGAGCAGTACTTC	CASSLDSAYEQYF
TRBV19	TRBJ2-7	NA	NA	TGTGCCAGTAGTATAACCCCCCGGGGAGCGCAATACGAGCAGTACTTC	CASSITPRGAQYEQYF
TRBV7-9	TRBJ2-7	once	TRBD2	TGTGCCAGCAGCTTAGGAGGGACTAAGAGTTACGAGCAGTACTTC	CASSLGGTKSYEQYF
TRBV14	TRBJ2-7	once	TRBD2	TGTGCCAGCAGCCAAGCGGGAGGGGTCGAGCAGTACTTC	CASSQAGGVEQYF
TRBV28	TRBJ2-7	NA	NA	TGTGCCAGCAGTCCGAAGCCCTGGGAGCAGTACTTC	CASSPKPWEQYF
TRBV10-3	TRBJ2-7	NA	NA	TGTGCCATCAACGCTGGGAGCGAGCAGTACTTC	CAINAGSEQYF
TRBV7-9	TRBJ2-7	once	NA	TGTGCCAGCAGCTCGGGGTACACGGAGCAGTACTTC	CASSSGYTEQYF
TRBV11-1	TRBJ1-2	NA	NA	TGTGCCAGCAGCCCGACCGACAGAAACTATGGCTACACCTTC	CASSPTDRNYGYTF
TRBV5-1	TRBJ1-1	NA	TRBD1	TGCGCCAGCAGCTTACCACGACAGGGTCACGAAGCACACATGAACACTGAAGCTTTCTTT	CASSLPRQGHEAHMNTEAFF
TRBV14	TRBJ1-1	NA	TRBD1	TGTGCCAGCAGCTTCCGGGACAGGAACACTGAAGCTTTCTTT	CASSFRDRNTEAFF
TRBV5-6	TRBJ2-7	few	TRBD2	TGTGCCAGCAGTGGGAGGGAGGGCTCCTACGAGCAGTACTTC	CASSGREGSYEQYF
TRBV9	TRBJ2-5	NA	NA	TGTGCCAGCAGCGTAGGTGAGCGGGAGACCCAGTACTTC	CASSVGERETQYF
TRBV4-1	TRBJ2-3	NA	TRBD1	TGCGCCAGCAGCCCTGGACAGGGGGCGGGAGATACGCAGTATTTT	CASSPGQGAGDTQYF
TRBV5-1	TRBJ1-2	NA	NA	TGCGCCAGCAGCTTAGACAGTAACTATGGCTACACCTTC	CASSLDSNYGYTF
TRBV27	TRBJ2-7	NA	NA	TGTGCCAGCAGTTTATCTCTAGCCTTGCAGGGGAAGAGCTACGAGCAGTACTTC	CASSLSLALQGKSYEQYF
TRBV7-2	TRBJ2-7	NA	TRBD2	TGTGCCAGCAGCCGGGGGGACGCCTTCTACGAGCAGTACTTC	CASSRGDAFYEQYF
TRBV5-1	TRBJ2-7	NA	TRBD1	TGCGCCAGCAGGATGACAGGGGACTACGAGCAGTACTTC	CASRMTGDYEQYF
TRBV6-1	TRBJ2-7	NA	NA	TGTGCCAGCAGTGAAGCGTACGGGAGCTCCTACGAGCAGTACTTC	CASSEAYGSSYEQYF
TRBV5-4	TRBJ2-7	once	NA	TGTGCCAGCAGCTCCCAGGTCAACTACGAGCAGTACTTC	CASSSQVNYEQYF
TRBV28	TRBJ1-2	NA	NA	TGTGCCAGCAGTTCCACATCCTATGGCTACACCTTC	CASSSTSYGYTF
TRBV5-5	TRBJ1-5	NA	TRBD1	TGTGCCAGCAGCTTGGGAGAAGGGGGCCTCAGGCAGCCCCAGCATTTT	CASSLGEGGLRQPQHF
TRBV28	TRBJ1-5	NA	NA	TGTGCCAGCAGTTTATTTCTAGGCAATCAGCCCCAGCATTTT	CASSLFLGNQPQHF
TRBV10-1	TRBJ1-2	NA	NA	TGCGCCAGCAGTGAGTCAGGGGTTCATGGCTACACCTTC	CASSESGVHGYTF
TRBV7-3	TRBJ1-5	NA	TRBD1	TGTGCCAGCAGCTTAGACAGGGGGCCCTCTCAGCCCCAGCATTTT	CASSLDRGPSQPQHF
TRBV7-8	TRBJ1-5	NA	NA	TGTGCCAGCAGCCCCGTTGGGAGCTATCAGCCCCAGCATTTT	CASSPVGSYQPQHF
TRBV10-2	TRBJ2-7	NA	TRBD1	TGCGCCAGCAGTGCGGGACAGGGTATCGAGCAGTACTTC	CASSAGQGIEQYF
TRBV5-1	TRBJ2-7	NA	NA	TGCGCCAGCAGCTTGGATGGGGGGTCCACCTACGAGCAGTACTTC	CASSLDGGSTYEQYF
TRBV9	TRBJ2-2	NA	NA	TGTGCCAGCAGGGATCGTAGCGAAACCGGGGAGCTGTTTTTT	CASRDRSETGELFF
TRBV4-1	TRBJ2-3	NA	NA	TGCGCCAGCAGCCAAGCCTTGAGCGCACCTGCGGGAGATACGCAGTATTTT	CASSQALSAPAGDTQYF
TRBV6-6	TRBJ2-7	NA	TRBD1	TGTGCCAGCAGTCCCCTACAGGGGTTAAGCGAGCAGTACTTC	CASSPLQGLSEQYF
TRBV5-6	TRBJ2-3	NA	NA	TGTGCCAGCAGCTTGGTAGGGGGATCCACCACAGATACGCAGTATTTT	CASSLVGGSTTDTQYF
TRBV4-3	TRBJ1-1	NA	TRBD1	TGCGCCAGCAGCCACCGACAGGGGATGGATGAAGCTTTCTTT	CASSHRQGMDEAFF
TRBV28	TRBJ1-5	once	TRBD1	TGTGCCAGCAGATATGACAGGGGTCAGCCCCAGCATTTT	CASRYDRGQPQHF
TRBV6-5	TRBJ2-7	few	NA	TGTGCCAGCAGTTACAGGAGGAGCTCCTACGAGCAGTACTTC	CASSYRRSSYEQYF
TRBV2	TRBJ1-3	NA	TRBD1	TGTGCCAGCAGTGAGCTGACAGGGTATACTGGAAACACCATATATTTT	CASSELTGYTGNTIYF
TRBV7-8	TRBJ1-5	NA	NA	TGTGCCAGCAGCTTAAGTCGAGGGTTGGGTCAGCCCCAGCATTTT	CASSLSRGLGQPQHF
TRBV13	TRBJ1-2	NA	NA	TGTGCCAGCAGCTTAGGCTTGGGGCACGGAAACTATGGCTACACCTTC	CASSLGLGHGNYGYTF
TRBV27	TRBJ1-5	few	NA	TGTGCCAGCAGCCGGGAGCGTAGCAATCAGCCCCAGCATTTT	CASSRERSNQPQHF